These T cell receptor beta chains were read from a single sample in a study of T cells in Graves' hyperthyroidism and ophthalmopathy. TCRdb called the multiplex PCR reads again in MiXCR, with one record for every CDR3 protein. The table shows about 690,000 distinct CDR3 sequences, with approximately 15% occurring only once. The sequenced sample was blood. The receptor set was obtained from a man aged 50-60 years with Graves' hyperthyroidism. Each CDR3 is given with its conserved first and last residue. D genes are given only for firm matches. Rows give clone size only sometimes, using once, few, many, or a class for an expanded clone.

V	D	size	J	DNA	CDR3
TRBV12-3/TRBV12-4	TRBD2	many	TRBJ2-7	TGTGCCAGCAGTACGACTAGCGGGGCCTACGAGCAGTACTTC	CASSTTSGAYEQYF
TRBV28	TRBD2	.	TRBJ2-1	TGTGCCAGCAGCAAAGGACTAGCGGGAGGGCCATCCTCCTACAATGAGCAGTTCTTC	CASSKGLAGGPSSYNEQFF
TRBV12-3/TRBV12-4	TRBD1	.	TRBJ2-7	TGTGCCAGCAGCCAGGACAGGGATCTCGAGCAGTACTTC	CASSQDRDLEQYF
TRBV28	.	few	TRBJ2-7	TGTGCCAGCAGACGAACAGGGCGGGAGCAGTACTTC	CASRRTGREQYF
TRBV19	.	many	TRBJ2-2	TGTGCCAGTAGTATAGCGGCTAGTACCGGGGAGCTGTTTTTT	CASSIAASTGELFF
TRBV20-1	.	few	TRBJ2-7	TGCAGTGCACCGAGCGCGGGTTCCTACGAGCAGTACTTC	CSAPSAGSYEQYF
TRBV27	TRBD1	many	TRBJ1-2	TGTGCCAGCTCCACAGGGGGCTATGGCTACACCTTC	CASSTGGYGYTF
TRBV20-1	.	.	TRBJ2-6	TGCAGTGCTAGTTGGCGGTTTGACTACTCTGGGGCCAACGTCCTGACTTTC	CSASWRFDYSGANVLTF
TRBV5-6	.	few	TRBJ2-5	TGTGCCAGCAGTTCGCATGGGTTCCAAGAGACCCAGTACTTC	CASSSHGFQETQYF
TRBV6-1	.	.	TRBJ2-1	TGTGCCAGCAGCCCTGGCGCGGCCTCCTACAATGAGCAGTTCTTC	CASSPGAASYNEQFF
TRBV5-1	TRBD1	few	TRBJ2-1	TGCGCCAGCAGTCGATCGCCGGGACAGGCTAACAATGAGCAGTTCTTC	CASSRSPGQANNEQFF
TRBV6-2/TRBV6-3	.	many	TRBJ2-5	TGTGCCAGCAGTTACGGGCCGGGAGCGACGGAAGAGACCCAGTACTTC	CASSYGPGATEETQYF
TRBV11-3	TRBD2	.	TRBJ2-1	TGTGCCAGCAGCTTAGGGACTAGCGGGAGACCCCCCTACAATGAGCAGTTCTTC	CASSLGTSGRPPYNEQFF
TRBV6-2/TRBV6-3	.	many	TRBJ2-1	TGTGCCAGCAGCCCGCTGGGGGAGCGAAAATCCTACAATGAGCAGTTCTTC	CASSPLGERKSYNEQFF
TRBV11-2	TRBD1	many	TRBJ1-2	TGTGCCAGCAGCTTAGTTAAGGGGGCGGGCTACACCTTC	CASSLVKGAGYTF
TRBV20-1	.	many	TRBJ1-1	TGCAGTGCTAAACGTGCCAACACTGAAGCTTTCTTT	CSAKRANTEAFF
TRBV12-3/TRBV12-4	TRBD1	many	TRBJ2-5	TGTGCCAGCAGTCCCCAGGGACAGATCCAAGAGACCCAGTACTTC	CASSPQGQIQETQYF
TRBV20-1	.	.	TRBJ2-1	TGCAGTGCTCCACCGCGGGCCAGGCCTACAAATGAGCAGTTCTTC	CSAPPRARPTNEQFF
TRBV12-3/TRBV12-4	TRBD2	.	TRBJ2-1	TGTGCCAGCAGTTTCTCACTAGCGGGAGGCCACGGGGAGCAGTTCTTC	CASSFSLAGGHGEQFF
TRBV29-1	.	many	TRBJ2-7	TGCAGCGTTGTTGAGGGTTCGGCCGAGCAGTACTTC	CSVVEGSAEQYF
TRBV29-1	.	.	TRBJ1-5	TGCAGCGTTAGAGATAGCGCTCAGCCCCAGCATTTT	CSVRDSAQPQHF
TRBV15	.	.	TRBJ1-1	TGTGCCACCAGCAGAGGGAAAGAGGCAGGGTGGACCACTGAAGCTTTCTTT	CATSRGKEAGWTTEAFF
TRBV19	TRBD1	.	TRBJ2-2	TGTGCCAGTAGTACGGAACAGGGGGAGAACACCGGGGAGCTGTTTTTT	CASSTEQGENTGELFF
TRBV20-1	TRBD1	few	TRBJ1-4	TGCAGTGCTCCGAACAACATTGATACCGTGACAGGGACAAATGAAAAACTGTTTTTT	CSAPNNIDTVTGTNEKLFF
TRBV12-3/TRBV12-4	.	many	TRBJ2-7	TGTGCCAGCAGTCCGCTGTCGGGGCACTACGAGCAGTACTTC	CASSPLSGHYEQYF
TRBV7-9	TRBD1	.	TRBJ1-2	TGTGCCAGCAGCATACCCCGGGACAGGGTAAACTATGGCTACACCTTC	CASSIPRDRVNYGYTF
TRBV12-3/TRBV12-4	.	many	TRBJ2-7	TGTGCCAGCAGTCCTCCTTGGACAAGGTCCTCCTACGAGCAGTACTTC	CASSPPWTRSSYEQYF
TRBV20-1	.	.	TRBJ2-1	TGCAGTGCTAGAGTCCTTCGCTACAATGAGCAGTTCTTC	CSARVLRYNEQFF
TRBV6-1	TRBD1	many	TRBJ2-1	TGTGCCAGCAACCAACAGGGGAATGAGCAGTTCTTC	CASNQQGNEQFF
TRBV27	.	many	TRBJ2-6	TGTGCCAGCAGTTATACGAGCGCTGGGGCCAACGTCCTGACTTTC	CASSYTSAGANVLTF
TRBV6-1	TRBD1	many	TRBJ1-5	TGTGCCAGCAGTCGGGACAGGGGCGTCAATCAGCCCCAGCATTTT	CASSRDRGVNQPQHF
TRBV12-5	.	.	TRBJ1-1	TGTGCTAGTGGTTTGGACAGGGCAGGAGCTTTCTTT	CASGLDRAGAFF
TRBV9	.	.	TRBJ1-5	TGTGCTCCAGGAGAAGCCCAGCATTTT	CAPGEAQHF
TRBV24-1	TRBD1	.	TRBJ2-3	TGTGCCACCAGTGATCCCCGGACAGGGGGGGATACGCAGTATTTT	CATSDPRTGGDTQYF
TRBV5-1	.	once	TRBJ1-4	TGCGCCAGCAGCTTAATATCGGGGGGAGGTGAAAAACTGTTTTTT	CASSLISGGGEKLFF
TRBV2	TRBD2	many	TRBJ2-5	TGTGCCAGCAGCCCCGGACTAGCGGGAGGCCAAGAGACCCAGTACTTC	CASSPGLAGGQETQYF
TRBV6-1	.	.	TRBJ1-4	TGTGCCAGCAGTCTCAAGGGGATAGGTGAAAAACTGTTTTTT	CASSLKGIGEKLFF
TRBV28	TRBD1	many	TRBJ1-3	TGTGCCAGCACTTCTTCGGAACAGGGGGTCTCTGGAAACACCATATATTTT	CASTSSEQGVSGNTIYF
TRBV2	.	many	TRBJ2-7	TGTGCCAGCTTTCAGGGTGAGGGCGGGCAGTACTTC	CASFQGEGGQYF
TRBV19	.	many	TRBJ2-1	TGTGCCAGTAGTCCCCTTGGTACTGCGCGTTACAATGAGCAGTTCTTC	CASSPLGTARYNEQFF
TRBV28	.	many	TRBJ2-7	TGTGCCAGCAGCGCCCGGGACCAAGCTTACGAGCAGTACTTC	CASSARDQAYEQYF
TRBV30	.	few	TRBJ1-1	TGTGCCTGGAGGGCAGGGTACACTGAAGCTTTCTTT	CAWRAGYTEAFF
TRBV18	TRBD1	.	TRBJ2-7	TGTGCCAGCTCAAAAACGGGACAGGGGGCGACCTACGAGCAGTACTTC	CASSKTGQGATYEQYF
TRBV7-9	TRBD1	many	TRBJ2-7	TGTGCCAGCAGCGACCTGACAGGGTTAAACGAGCAGTACTTC	CASSDLTGLNEQYF
TRBV7-2	TRBD2	many	TRBJ2-1	TGTGCCAGCAGTCCTAGGCCGGGGACTAGCGGGGGGGAGCAGTTCTTC	CASSPRPGTSGGEQFF
TRBV5-1	.	few	TRBJ2-1	TGCGCCAGCAGCTTCGACTCCCTGAACTACAATGAGCAGTTCTTC	CASSFDSLNYNEQFF
TRBV2	.	many	TRBJ1-5	TGTGCCGGGGGTCGCGGGGCAAATCAGCCCCAGCATTTT	CAGGRGANQPQHF
TRBV28	TRBD1	.	TRBJ1-1	TGTGCCAGCAGTCGACAGGGGGGTTGGACTGAAGCTTTCTTT	CASSRQGGWTEAFF